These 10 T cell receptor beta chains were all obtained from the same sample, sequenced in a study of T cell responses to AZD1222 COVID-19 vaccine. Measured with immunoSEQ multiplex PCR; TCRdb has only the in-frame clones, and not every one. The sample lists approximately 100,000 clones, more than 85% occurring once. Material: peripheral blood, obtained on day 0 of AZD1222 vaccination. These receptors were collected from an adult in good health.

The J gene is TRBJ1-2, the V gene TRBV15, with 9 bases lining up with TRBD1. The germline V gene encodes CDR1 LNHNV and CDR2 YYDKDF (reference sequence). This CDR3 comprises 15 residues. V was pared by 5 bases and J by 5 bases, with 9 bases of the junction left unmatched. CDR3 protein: CATSRIQGASYGYTF. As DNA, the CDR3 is TGTGCCACCAGCCGAATACAGGGGGCGTCATATGGCTACACCTTC. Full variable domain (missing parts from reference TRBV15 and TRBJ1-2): DAMVIQNPRYQVTQFGKPVTLSCSQTLNHNVMYWYQQKSSQAPKLLFHYYDKDFNNEADTPDNFQSRRPNTSFCFLDIRSPGLGDTAMYLCATSRIQGASYGYTFGSGTRLTVV.

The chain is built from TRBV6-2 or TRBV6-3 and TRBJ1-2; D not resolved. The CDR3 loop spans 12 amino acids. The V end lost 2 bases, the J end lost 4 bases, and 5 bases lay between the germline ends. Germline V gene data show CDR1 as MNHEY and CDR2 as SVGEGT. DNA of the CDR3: TGTGCCAGCAGTTACCAAGTCTATGGCTACACCTTC. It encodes CASSYQVYGYTF.

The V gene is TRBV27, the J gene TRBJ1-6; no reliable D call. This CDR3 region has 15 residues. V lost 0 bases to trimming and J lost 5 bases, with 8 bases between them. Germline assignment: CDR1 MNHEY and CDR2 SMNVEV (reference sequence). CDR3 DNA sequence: TGTGCCAGCAGTTTATCGGCTACTGATAATTCACCCCTCCACTTT. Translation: CASSLSATDNSPLHF.

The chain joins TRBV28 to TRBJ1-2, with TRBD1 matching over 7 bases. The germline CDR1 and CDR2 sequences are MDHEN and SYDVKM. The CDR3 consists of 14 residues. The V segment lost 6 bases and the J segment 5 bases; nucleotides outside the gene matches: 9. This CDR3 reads CASSRDSAGYGYTF. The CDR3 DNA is TGTGCCAGCAGCCGGGACAGTGCAGGGTATGGCTACACCTTC.

CDR3 nucleotide sequence: TGTGCCAGCAGCTCCCCCTACGGGGATACGCAGTATTTT. It encodes CASSSPYGDTQYF. The chain employs TRBV11-2 and TRBJ2-3; no clear D gene. Trimming removed 4 bases from V and 6 bases from J, with 11 bases in between. From germline, CDR1 is SGHAT and CDR2 FQNNGV. The CDR3 sequence is 13 residues long.

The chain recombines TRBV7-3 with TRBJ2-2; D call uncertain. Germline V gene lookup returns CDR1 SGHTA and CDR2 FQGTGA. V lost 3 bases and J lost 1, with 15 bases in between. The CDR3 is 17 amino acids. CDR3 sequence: CASSLGSSIRNTGELFF. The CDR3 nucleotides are TGTGCCAGCAGCTTGGGTAGCAGTATCAGGAACACCGGGGAGCTGTTTTTT.

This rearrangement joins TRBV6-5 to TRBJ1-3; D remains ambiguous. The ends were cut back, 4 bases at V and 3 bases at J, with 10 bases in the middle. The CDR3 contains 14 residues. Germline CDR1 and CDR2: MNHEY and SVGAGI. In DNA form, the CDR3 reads TGTGCCAGCAGTTCCGGGGTGCTTGGAAACACCATATATTTT. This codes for CASSSGVLGNTIYF.

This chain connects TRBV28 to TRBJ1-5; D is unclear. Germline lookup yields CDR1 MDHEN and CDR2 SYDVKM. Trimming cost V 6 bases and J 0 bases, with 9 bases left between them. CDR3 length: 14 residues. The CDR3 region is CASRTIYSNQPQHF. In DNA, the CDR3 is TGTGCCAGCAGGACCATATATAGCAATCAGCCCCAGCATTTT.

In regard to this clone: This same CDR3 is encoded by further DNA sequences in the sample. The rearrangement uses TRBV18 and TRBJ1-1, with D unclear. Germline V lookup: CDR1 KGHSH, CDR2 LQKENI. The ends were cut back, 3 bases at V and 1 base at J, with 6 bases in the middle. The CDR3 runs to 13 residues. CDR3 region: CASSPAGNTEAFF. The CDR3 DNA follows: TGTGCCAGCTCACCCGCAGGGAACACTGAAGCTTTCTTT.

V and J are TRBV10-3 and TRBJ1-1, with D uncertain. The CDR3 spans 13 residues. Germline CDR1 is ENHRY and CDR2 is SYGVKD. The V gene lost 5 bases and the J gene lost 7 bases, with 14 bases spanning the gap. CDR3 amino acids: CAISNLGTFEAFF. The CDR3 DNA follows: TGTGCCATCAGTAACCTCGGCACGTTTGAAGCTTTCTTT.